The 10 T cell receptor beta chains listed next were all sequenced from one sample in a study of shared clonotypes between healthy human individuals. The table came from immunoSEQ multiplex PCR; TCRdb's copy has only in-frame clones and leaves some out. The data hold roughly 1,600,000 clones, with approximately 98.5% observed a single time. Material: naive CD4+ T cells sorted from blood. Subset specified: CD45RA+ positively selected. The receptors were sampled from a young man in good health.

CDR3 region: CASKGRDAYEQYF. CDR3 nucleotides: TGCGCCAGCAAGGGAAGGGACGCCTACGAGCAGTACTTC. The chain carries TRBV5-1 and TRBJ2-7; D could derive from TRBD1 or TRBD2 (5 bases each). CDR1 and CDR2 (germline): SGHRS, YFSETQ. CDR3 length: 13 residues. The V end was cut by 6 bases, the J end by 2 bases, with 12 bases between. The complete variable domain, with remaining parts taken from reference TRBV5-1 and TRBJ2-7, reads KAGVTQTPRYLIKTRGQQVTLSCSPISGHRSVSWYQQTPGQGLQFLFEYFSETQRNKGNFPGRFSGRQFSNSRSEMNVSTLELGDSALYLCASKGRDAYEQYFGPGTRLTVT.

The rearrangement links TRBV27 to TRBJ2-7, with D possibly matching TRBD2 (7 bases). V gave up 5 bases and J gave up 3 bases, with 14 bases separating them. CDR1 MNHEY and CDR2 SMNVEV come from the germline V gene (reference sequence). This CDR3 region has 14 residues. The DNA of the CDR3 is TGTGCCAGCAGTCCCCGAGGGGGGGTCTACGAGCAGTACTTC. Translated, it gives CASSPRGGVYEQYF.

This chain connects TRBV19 to TRBJ2-1; 10 bases line up with TRBD2. The J segment lost 6 bases and the V segment lost 8 bases, leaving 7 bases of the junction unmatched. Germline-derived CDR1 and CDR2 are LNHDA and SQIVND (reference sequence). This CDR3 is built from 14 residues. The CDR3 loop reads CASFRTSGSNEQFF. The CDR3 nucleotides are TGTGCCAGTTTCAGGACTAGCGGTAGCAATGAGCAGTTCTTC.

This chain connects TRBV4-3 to TRBJ2-3, with TRBD1 identical over 7 bases. The length of the CDR3 is 19 residues. The V gene end was trimmed by 0 bases and the J gene end by 7 bases; junction bases not matched to a gene: 19. CDR1 and CDR2 (germline): LGHNA, YSLEER. The CDR3 reads CASSQDSPFYGTVGNTQYF. The CDR3 DNA follows: TGCGCCAGCAGCCAAGATTCTCCCTTTTATGGGACAGTTGGGAATACGCAGTATTTT.

This clone is a singleton in its sample. The chain carries TRBV25-1 and TRBJ1-5; D is unclear. Looked up from germline, CDR1 is MGHDK and CDR2 is SYGVNS. There are 16 residues in the CDR3. The V gene lost 3 bases and the J gene lost 4 bases, with 16 bases spanning the gap. CDR3 coding DNA: TGTGCCAGCAGTGACACGACCCAATCTGGGAATCAGCCCCAGCATTTT. This sequence encodes CASSDTTQSGNQPQHF. The whole variable domain, remainder taken from reference TRBV25-1 and TRBJ1-5, is EADIYQTPRYLVIGTGKKITLECSQTMGHDKMYWYQQDPGMELHLIHYSYGVNSTEKGDLSSESTVSRIRTEHFPLTLESARPSHTSQYLCASSDTTQSGNQPQHFGDGTRLSIL.

In its sample, this clone was seen once. V gene TRBV4-3 combines with J gene TRBJ2-7; 7 bases are shared with TRBD2. The CDR3 consists of 15 residues. Looked up from germline, CDR1 is LGHNA and CDR2 is YSLEER. The V and J ends lost 3 bases and 2 bases, in that order; junction bases with no gene match: 7. The CDR3: CASSHRLGLAYEQYF. The CDR3 DNA is TGCGCCAGCAGCCACCGCCTAGGACTAGCCTACGAGCAGTACTTC.

The chain carries TRBV20-1 and TRBJ1-1; D is perhaps TRBD1 (6 bases). The germline V gene has CDR1 DFQATT and CDR2 SNEGSKA (reference sequence). The V and J ends lost 1 base and 11 bases respectively, with 11 bases between them. The CDR3 is made up of 11 amino acids. The CDR3 nucleotides read TGCAGTGCTAGAGCAACAGGGTGGGCTTTCTTT. Translation: CSARATGWAFF.

This clone occurred once. This sequence joins TRBV29-1 and TRBJ1-1, with 7 bases aligning to TRBD1. V trimming: 5 bases; J trimming: 4 bases; junction bases outside the gene matches: 4. CDR3 size: 12 residues. The germline V gene has CDR1 SQVTM and CDR2 ANQGSEA. CDR3 in DNA: TGCAGCGTTCGACAGGGAAGCACTGAAGCTTTCTTT. Translation gives CSVRQGSTEAFF.

This CDR3 is CASSEAAGELFF. The CDR3 nucleotides read TGCGCCAGCAGCGAGGCTGCCGGGGAGCTGTTTTTT. The chain has TRBV5-1 and TRBJ2-2; D gene uncertain. CDR3 length equals 12 residues. The V and J ends lost 4 bases and 6 bases respectively, with 7 bases between them. In germline, CDR1 is SGHRS, CDR2 YFSETQ. The full variable domain, completed using reference TRBV5-1 and TRBJ2-2, is KAGVTQTPRYLIKTRGQQVTLSCSPISGHRSVSWYQQTPGQGLQFLFEYFSETQRNKGNFPGRFSGRQFSNSRSEMNVSTLELGDSALYLCASSEAAGELFFGEGSRLTVL.

This clone was detected only once. This rearrangement joins TRBV5-1 to TRBJ2-7, with D possibly matching TRBD1 (5 bases). Trimming shortened V by 3 bases and J by 2 bases, and 9 bases separated the two germline ends. CDR3 size: 13 residues. The germline V gene encodes CDR1 SGHRS and CDR2 YFSETQ. CDR3 residues: CASSWGKTYEQYF. Here the CDR3 DNA reads TGCGCCAGCAGCTGGGGCAAGACCTACGAGCAGTACTTC. Filled out from reference TRBV5-1 and TRBJ2-7, the complete variable domain reads KAGVTQTPRYLIKTRGQQVTLSCSPISGHRSVSWYQQTPGQGLQFLFEYFSETQRNKGNFPGRFSGRQFSNSRSEMNVSTLELGDSALYLCASSWGKTYEQYFGPGTRLTVT.